Listed here are 16 T cell receptor beta chains from one sample, sequenced in a study of blood T cell repertoires in COVID-19. Assay: immunoSEQ multiplex PCR; the TCRdb copy retains only in-frame clones and omits some. Here the sample spans roughly 51,000 clones, roughly 91% being singletons. The sequenced material came from peripheral blood. The receptors were gathered from a man in his forties or fifties with active COVID-19.

The chain uses TRBV5-1 and TRBJ2-7, with D tentatively TRBD2 (6 bases). This CDR3 has 14 residues. V was shortened by 0 bases and J by 2 bases, with 9 bases between the two germline ends. Germline lookup yields CDR1 SGHRS and CDR2 YFSETQ. The CDR3 region is CASSLGVAAYEQYF. The CDR3 nucleotides are TGCGCCAGCAGCTTGGGAGTAGCGGCCTACGAGCAGTACTTC.

This chain links TRBV4-3 with TRBJ1-6; TRBD1 aligns across 10 bases. Germline V gives CDR1 LGHNA, CDR2 YSLEER. The CDR3 contains 17 residues. V lost 2 bases, J lost 10 bases, and 11 bases stayed unmatched. CDR3 in amino acids: CASSQTTGTGVLSPLHF. In nucleotides, the CDR3 is TGCGCCAGCAGCCAAACAACCGGGACAGGGGTTTTATCACCCCTCCACTTT.

The DNA for the CDR3 is TGTGCCAGCAGTGAGAGTACTTTTTACTACAATGAGCAGTTCTTC. Its protein is CASSESTFYYNEQFF. V usage is TRBV25-1 and J usage is TRBJ2-1; D is undetermined. Germline CDR1 and CDR2: MGHDK and SYGVNS. Trimming cost V 3 bases and J 3 bases, with 12 bases left between them. CDR3 size: 15 residues.

The V and J genes are TRBV11-3 and TRBJ2-3; a possible D gene is TRBD2 (6 bases). Trimming took off 5 bases at V and 3 bases at J, with 9 bases between the two ends. CDR1 and CDR2 (germline): SGHNT, YENEEA. The CDR3 consists of 13 residues. CDR3 in DNA: TGTGCCAGCAGCCCCCGGGGGACAGATACGCAGTATTTT. Encoded protein: CASSPRGTDTQYF.

This clone was observed once. The V gene is TRBV19, the J gene TRBJ2-4; D unclear. The V end was cut by 8 bases, the J end by 0 bases, with 8 bases between. CDR1 and CDR2 (germline): LNHDA, SQIVND (reference sequence). The CDR3 sequence is 13 residues long. This CDR3 reads CASRDIAKNIQYF. The CDR3 DNA is TGTGCCAGTCGCGACATAGCCAAAAACATTCAGTACTTC.

This chain uses TRBV5-6 with TRBJ2-5; 10 positions match TRBD2. The J segment lost 3 bases and the V segment lost 4 bases, leaving 12 bases of the junction unmatched. Germline V CDR1 and CDR2: SGHDT, YYEEEE. The CDR3 extends over 17 amino acids. In nucleotides, the CDR3 is TGTGCCAGCAGCCCGAAGGAAGAACTAGCGGGAAAAGAGACCCAGTACTTC. Its protein is CASSPKEELAGKETQYF.

This clone was seen only a few times. J is TRBJ2-1 and V is TRBV28, with 14 nucleotides matching TRBD2. V lost 6 bases, J lost 9 bases, and 10 bases stayed unmatched. The germline gives CDR1 MDHEN, CDR2 SYDVKM. CDR3 length: 16 amino acids. DNA for the CDR3: TGTGCCAGCAGACCCGGGACTAGCGGGAGTAGTGGTGAGCAGTTCTTC. It specifies CASRPGTSGSSGEQFF. The whole variable domain, remainder taken from reference TRBV28 and TRBJ2-1, is DVKVTQSSRYLVKRTGEKVFLECVQDMDHENMFWYRQDPGLGLRLIYFSYDVKMKEKGDIPEGYSVSREKKERFSLILESASTNQTSMYLCASRPGTSGSSGEQFFGPGTRLTVL.

The gene calls are TRBV6-5 and TRBJ2-7, with 7 bases matching TRBD1. Per germline, CDR1 MNHEY and CDR2 SVGAGI. The CDR3 runs to 15 residues. With V trimmed by 8 bases and J by 4 bases, 14 bases remained unmatched. The CDR3 DNA sequence: TGTGCCAGCGCTAGGGACAGAACACCCCCTTACGAGCAGTACTTC. Residues: CASARDRTPPYEQYF.

The CDR3 reads CASSLWATQETQYF. The CDR3 nucleotides are TGCGCCAGCAGCTTGTGGGCCACCCAAGAGACCCAGTACTTC. This sequence joins TRBV5-1 and TRBJ2-5; no reliable D call. With 1 base removed from V and 1 base from J, the gap between germline ends came to 8 bases. CDR3 size: 14 residues. Germline values: CDR1 SGHRS, CDR2 YFSETQ.

The chain employs TRBV4-2 and TRBJ2-1; D ambiguous. The germline gives CDR1 LGHNA, CDR2 YNFKEQ. The CDR3 has 16 amino acids. V shed 2 bases and J shed 6 bases, with 17 bases lying between them. The CDR3 region has the DNA TGTGCCAGCAGCCAATCAGGTCTTAAAGTTCCCAATGAGCAGTTCTTC. It codes for CASSQSGLKVPNEQFF.

This sequence joins TRBV5-1 and TRBJ2-1, with 8 bases fitting TRBD2. Germline values: CDR1 SGHRS, CDR2 YFSETQ. The CDR3 runs 15 residues. V was clipped by 4 bases and J by 5 bases; unmatched bases: 8. The CDR3 protein is CASSILAGTNNEQFF. CDR3 bases: TGCGCCAGCAGCATATTAGCGGGGACGAACAATGAGCAGTTCTTC.

The gene calls are TRBV4-1 and TRBJ1-2, with TRBD1 identical over 7 bases. J was trimmed by 7 bases and V by 4 bases; bases with no gene match: 15. This CDR3 has 16 residues. Germline V gene data show CDR1 as MGHRA and CDR2 as YSYEKL. The CDR3 sequence is CASSLLGQTLDRGYTF. The CDR3 bases are TGCGCCAGCAGCCTCCTGGGACAGACCCTCGATCGTGGCTACACCTTC.

CDR3 nucleotides: TGTGCCAGCAGTGGCCGTTTTAGCGGGAGAGGCGAGCAGTACTTC. Translation gives CASSGRFSGRGEQYF. V and J are TRBV2 and TRBJ2-7; 9 bases match TRBD2. The length of the CDR3 is 15 residues. CDR1 is SNHLY and CDR2 is FYNNEI in the germline V gene. Trimming took 4 bases from V and 6 from J; bases not matched to a gene: 10.

This clone was observed a single time. This chain links TRBV7-6 with TRBJ2-5; 10 nucleotides agree with TRBD1. This CDR3 comprises 15 residues. Trimming took 2 bases from V and 1 from J; bases not matched to a gene: 1. Germline CDR1 is SGHVS and CDR2 is FNYEAQ. As DNA, the CDR3 is TGTGCCAGCAGCTTAAGGGACAGGGGCCAAGAGACCCAGTACTTC. It specifies CASSLRDRGQETQYF.

V usage is TRBV18 and J usage is TRBJ2-7, with 7 bases matching TRBD1. Germline V gives CDR1 KGHSH, CDR2 LQKENI. The CDR3 has 15 amino acids. Trimming at V came to 4 bases and at J to 0 bases, leaving 6 bases not matched to a gene. The CDR3, as DNA: TGTGCCAGCTCACGATCCGGGACAGTCTCCTACGAGCAGTACTTC. Translating gives CASSRSGTVSYEQYF.

V usage is TRBV6-5 and J usage is TRBJ2-6; D remains ambiguous. Trimming took off 6 bases at V and 2 bases at J, with 11 bases between the two ends. Germline loops: CDR1 MNHEY, CDR2 SVGAGI. The CDR3 totals 15 residues. The CDR3 nucleotides are TGTGCCAGCAGCCAGAAGGAGACTGGGGCCAACGTCCTGACTTTC. This encodes CASSQKETGANVLTF.